The T cell receptor beta chain described here comes from a study of CD8+ T cells in alopecia areata (dated by TCRdb to 2017 to 2018). For context, the study as a whole: The treated patients, all with moderate-to-severe alopecia areata, were enrolled in an open-label pilot trial of oral tofacitinib given at 5 to 10 mg twice daily. Scalp clonality was compared among normal scalp (n=4), patchy alopecia areata scalp (n=8), and alopecia totalis/universalis scalp (n=8). TCRbeta CDR3 regions were amplified by immunoSEQ multiplex PCR using 35 Vbeta forward and 13 Jbeta reverse primers. RNA came from the PAXgene miRNA kit for fixed scalp, the miRNeasy kit for PBMCs, and the RNeasy kit for mouse skin. Biopsies were taken from tofacitinib-treated patients at baseline and at 4 and 24 weeks of treatment, and a later scalp biopsy was taken in several of the tofacitinib-treated patients. Human TCRbeta sequencing covered scalp tissue and sorted CD4+ and CD8+ peripheral blood T cells from patchy and totalis/universalis alopecia areata patients and healthy controls. Tofacitinib was given for 6 to 18 months, followed by 6 months of follow-up off drug to assess delayed response and recurrence. In both human patients and the C3H/HeJ mouse model, the study applied high-throughput TCRbeta sequencing to look at T cell clonal expansion in alopecia areata. Disease severity in treated patients was measured with the SALT score, which quantifies the percentage of affected scalp surface area.

This specimen's time point label, per the study, means: 24 weeks on oral tofacitinib. The treatment or condition tag for this specimen amounts to: oral pan-JAK inhibitor, 5-10 mg twice daily. Lesional scalp punch biopsies and peripheral blood were collected from alopecia areata patients. After PBMCs were isolated by density centrifugation and stained for CD3, CD4 and CD8, a FACSAria was used to sort CD4+ and CD8+ T cells. Turning to this clone: Its antigen remains undetermined. No base quality values were provided; no much bigger clone lies one nucleotide off.

Broad study findings and their caveats: Higher clonality and more expanded CD8+ clones were observed in lesional scalp than in normal scalp, particularly in alopecia totalis/universalis, a finding suggestive of antigenic drive. Tofacitinib significantly lowered scalp clonality and the number of expanded CD8+ clones among the top 100 scalp clones. Because the treated cohort was small and had just a single nonresponder, larger studies are needed to establish links between baseline CD8+ expansion and response. During tofacitinib treatment, many expanded lesional clones remained in scalp and blood, and this persistence may partly explain relapse after treatment is stopped. Scalp TCR repertoire analysis is complicated because resident alphabeta T cells in normal human skin are also sequenced, whereas mouse skin is dominated by gammadelta T cells. Shared TCR sequences between patients were less evident than in mice, which may be partly attributable to HLA diversity in the patient population.

The CDR3 covers 16 residues, taking in both the cysteine and the phenylalanine. The retained sequence is limited to the CDR3, 48 bases, with the frame set at the first base. From a lookup of the germline V gene, CDR1 and CDR2 are SGHAT and FQNNGV. The V end gives up 2 bases and the J end 4 bases, leaving 9 bases in the junction not matched to a gene. Receptor libraries were prepared by the immunoSEQ multiplex PCR assay. RNA was extracted from all samples and reverse transcribed into cDNA, which served as template for TCR sequencing. SuperScript III was used for first-strand cDNA synthesis, primed with a 2:1 mix of oligo-dT and random hexamers. A synthetic immune receptor repertoire was used to gauge amplification bias, and whatever bias remained was removed computationally. In the paper's pipeline: Raw reads were preprocessed to remove errors, and CDR3 was defined by IMGT conventions from the conserved cysteine to phenylalanine. Clonality was computed by normalizing Shannon entropy by log2 of the number of productive unique TCRs and subtracting the result from 1. Whether scalp clones were CD4 or CD8 was inferred by matching scalp TCRbeta sequences against CD4 and CD8 repertoires sorted from blood. TCRdb stores this immuneACCESS table with in-frame sequences only. Part of the clones is absent; in the studies checked, under half of the shortfall reflects unresolved V genes, and no reason is known for the rest. V, J and clone size are taken as reported in that table, and D and trimming were inferred from the DNA itself. In all, the sample holds fewer than 200,000 clones, and roughly 53% of those were seen once. About 12% of the sample rests with the top ten.

This sequence was found in a human donor with alopecia areata. This chain joins TRBV11-2 to TRBJ1-2; 8 middle bases align to TRBD1. The sample was CD8+ T cells sorted from blood, taken at week 24, from a patient treated with tofacitinib. This receptor carries the CDR3 CASSLYVRGPGYGYTF. The nucleotides read TGTGCCAGCAGCTTATATGTCAGGGGGCCTGGCTATGGCTACACCTTC.